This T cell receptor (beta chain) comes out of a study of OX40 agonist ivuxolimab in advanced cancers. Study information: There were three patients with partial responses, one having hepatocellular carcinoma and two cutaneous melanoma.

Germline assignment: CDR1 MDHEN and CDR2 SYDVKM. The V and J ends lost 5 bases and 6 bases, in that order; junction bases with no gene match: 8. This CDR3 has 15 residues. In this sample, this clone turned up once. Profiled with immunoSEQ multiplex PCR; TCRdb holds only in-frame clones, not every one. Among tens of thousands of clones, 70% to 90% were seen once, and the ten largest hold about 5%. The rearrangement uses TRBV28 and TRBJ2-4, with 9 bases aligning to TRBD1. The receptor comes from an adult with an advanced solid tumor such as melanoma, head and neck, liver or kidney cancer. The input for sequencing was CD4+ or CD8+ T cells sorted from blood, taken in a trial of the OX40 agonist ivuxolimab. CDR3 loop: CASSVNRGQRNIQYF. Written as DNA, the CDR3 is TGTGCCAGCAGTGTTAACAGGGGGCAAAGAAACATTCAGTACTTC.